This TCR beta chain originates from a study of cytomegalovirus exposure and HLA in healthy donors (dated by TCRdb to 2016 to 2017). About the full investigation: According to an earlier analysis of a few hundred of the donors, about 179 million T cells yielded approximately 120 million unique TCR beta sequences and around 280 Gb of sequence data. The study profiled the T cell repertoires of about 720 subjects by immunosequencing and related them to cytomegalovirus serostatus. Donor age, sex, ethnicity and CMV serostatus were collected together with the repertoire data. The aim of the study was to test whether cataloging public T cell receptors could identify signatures of past pathogen exposure. Among roughly 370 genotyped donors of the cohort, an average of about 240,000 unique TCR beta nucleotide sequences were sequenced per donor, 15% to 20% of them non-productive. The later analysis used no new phenotypic data to find candidate immune exposures, relying instead on TCR beta sequences and their occurrence across donors. The genetic ancestry cluster associated with self-reported Caucasian donors included around four fifths of the roughly 400 genotyped donors. The study combined high-throughput TCR immunosequencing, statistical association of individual TCRs with disease status, and machine learning to predict cytomegalovirus infection status. Along with the approximately 600-subject first cohort, a separate validation cohort of over a hundred different subjects was used. In a later analysis, previously published TCR beta repertoires from several hundred donors were re-analyzed and high-resolution HLA genotyping was added so that TCR occurrence patterns could be studied. A later genetic analysis used genome-wide SNP genotypes for about 65% of the 666 donors, treating that subset as a discovery cohort. An early release that covered roughly 600 HLA-typed donors contained 300 to 350 gigabases of sequencing data and about 93 million unique TCR sequences. To decide whether each TCR beta V gene segment behaved as functional or pseudogenic, an earlier analysis of 587 of the donors relied on high-throughput TCR beta sequencing. All discovery cohort repertoires had been generated on a single sequencing platform. Roughly five DR-DQ haplotypes were treated as single units for association and clustering because of strong linkage in the cohort. Both class I and class II loci were covered by HLA typing, at four-digit resolution. The number of donors typed differed by locus, with 629-630 for A, B, C, DRB1 and DQB1, around 560 for DQA1, under 610 for DPA1, and some 440 for DPB1.

Library generation was performed with the immunoSEQ multiplex PCR assay. A mixture of 60 forward primers for TCR Vbeta segments and 13 reverse primers for TCR Jbeta segments was used in the multiplex PCR. The CDR3 region of rearranged TCR beta genes was amplified from genomic DNA with a multiplex PCR assay. On the Illumina HiSeq System, the amplified TCR beta libraries were sequenced as 87-base-pair reads. Regarding the original processing steps: A later analysis tallied roughly 78 million unique TCR beta chains across the 700 or so repertoires, and about 10 million of those chains were shared by two or more donors. Raw reads were error-corrected and collapsed into unique sequences with a nearest-neighbor algorithm that merged closely related sequences to remove PCR and sequencing errors. To assign V, D and J gene segments, CDR3 sequences were aligned to IMGT reference sequences. For a sequence to be retained, at least a six-nucleotide match to both a V gene segment and a J gene segment was required. Rearrangements were classified as productive when the CDR3 lacked stop codons and remained in frame with V and J, and all other rearrangements were classified as non-productive. Following IMGT convention, CDR3 was defined as the stretch from the second conserved V-encoded cysteine up to the conserved J-encoded phenylalanine. The earlier analysis of a few hundred of the donors excluded sequences that lacked an unambiguous match to a single V gene segment. An earlier analysis of roughly 590 of the donors called V segments functional above 56.7% productive rearrangements and segregating when the between-donor standard deviation exceeded 5%. A statistical classification framework was built to diagnose cytomegalovirus status from the catalog of TCR beta chain sequences. In a later analysis, TCR nucleotide sequences were compared against IMGT/GENE-DB human TR gene sequences so that V and J genes could be assigned. In a later analysis, CDR3 sequences and most-parsimonious VDJ recombination scenarios were assigned using the TCRdist pipeline. In a later analysis, each TCR beta chain was defined by its CDR3 amino acid sequence together with its V-gene family, and reads without a unique V-gene family were excluded. As a way to deal with suspected cross-contamination and a sequencing artifact, a later analysis dropped approximately 570 nucleotide sequences that were highly shared and had low generation probability. In a later analysis, a clonal expansion index for each public chain was calculated from normalized within-repertoire ranks of inferred template counts. A later analysis computed generation probabilities with a VDJ recombination model fitted to out-of-frame rearrangements, and checked the results against IGoR. In a later analysis, TCR-TCR, TCR-HLA and TCR-CMV co-occurrence was scored with hypergeometric tests, and a repertoire-size bias correction was applied to TCR pairs. False discovery rates were estimated in a later analysis by permuting HLA or CMV assignments 20 times. In a later analysis, co-occurring TCRs were grouped with DBSCAN, and TCRdist sequence similarity was added when clustering was performed within HLA-allele-positive subsets. For co-occurrence clustering, repertoires with fewer than 30,000 or more than 120,000 public chains were excluded, along with five repertoires with anomalous nucleotide sharing. As stored in TCRdb, this immuneACCESS dataset retains in-frame rearrangements with V and J assigned. A fraction of the clones does not appear; measured against another copy, unresolved V genes explain less than half of the discrepancy, and the remainder lacks a known reason. D and trimming come from the DNA, and the V and J calls and clone size come from that table. This sample lists tens of thousands of clones; approximately 63% were detected once. The ten largest make up around a tenth of the sample.

Points on this clone: Its antigen remains undetermined. The input lacks base qualities; no much larger clone sits a single base away.

The cohort was made up of 500 to 800 healthy bone marrow donors. At the time of sampling, all cohort members were nominally healthy, though unrecorded immune exposures were likely present. The donor tested CMV seropositive and was one of the 289 seropositive cohort members. A peripheral blood sample was provided by each donor, and peripheral blood mononuclear cells were used for TCR beta sequencing. The Qiagen DNeasy Blood Extraction Kit was used to extract genomic DNA from the blood cell samples. There are 14 amino acids in the CDR3, from cysteine to phenylalanine inclusive. Only CDR3 DNA is held: 42 bases, read in frame from base 1. Via the germline V gene, CDR1 is SGHTA and CDR2 FQGNSA. Trimming removed 6 bases from V and 3 bases from J, leaving 13 bases between the germline ends. What the research found in general, with its limitations: Assigning TCR associations to individual alleles was difficult when HLA alleles, especially DR and DQ, strongly co-occurred. A later genetic analysis reported fewer N-insertions in productive TCRs among donors in an Asian-associated ancestry cluster than the 666-donor mean. Sequencing depth was assumed to be roughly uniform across donors in the presence/absence analyses, though that assumption may not hold. Only TCR beta chains were sequenced in this cohort, and the absence of alpha or paired-chain data limited detectable features. In vitro tests confirmed that a few of the cytomegalovirus-associated TCR beta chains recognize cytomegalovirus antigens. Most CMV-associated TCR beta chains appeared to be HLA-restricted in a later analysis, and the HLA associations seemed to be driven largely by CMV exposure. The study gave a list of more than 150 TCR beta chains associated with cytomegalovirus. A further reported finding was that TCR beta sequences accurately predicted the HLA-A and HLA-B alleles for most subjects in the first cohort. Most TCR sequences were seen in very few donors, while some public TCRs were found in many individuals. It was suggested by the authors that the approach could potentially be generalized to other disease states and immunological phenotypes. The earlier analysis of 587 of the donors excluded 15 to 20 rarely observed V segments, including chromosome 9 orphons, because counts were too low. A later analysis reported that several top co-occurrence clusters appeared linked to parvovirus B19, influenza, CMV and Epstein-Barr virus. Because HLA typing was missing for some donors at each locus, association tests included only the typed subset. In a later analysis, 15,000 to 20,000 TCR beta sequences were associated with specific HLA alleles at a false discovery rate of 0.05. In a later analysis, HLA-associated TCR beta chains showed more clonal expansion and lower generation probabilities than non-associated chains that were equally common. A cluster of highly shared sequence variants was judged likely to represent a technical artifact of the sequencing pipeline. The classifier was reported to diagnose cytomegalovirus status with high specificity and sensitivity in both the original and validation cohorts. An earlier analysis of 587 of the donors showed that most TCR beta V segments appeared in productive rearrangements either about 90% or about 30% of the time, which broadly matched IMGT annotations. A later analysis found that TCR association rates varied across HLA loci, with DRB1 alleles showing the most associated TCRs and HLA-C alleles the fewest. The only immune exposure information available for the cohort was CMV serostatus. Correlated functional status among segregating V segments might be attributable to linkage disequilibrium, but an unknown experimental factor could not be ruled out. In a later genetic analysis, a missense DCLRE1C variant was associated with V-gene and J-gene trimming of TCR beta chains, and the association was replicated in an independent cohort. Some IMGT-functional V segments, including TRBV6-2 and TRBV6-3, could not be told apart with the 87-base-pair reads, so those segments were excluded.

The chain employs TRBV7-2 and TRBJ2-3; a tentative D call is TRBD2 (5 bases match). This clonotype was obtained from a woman in her forties or fifties in good health and CMV-seropositive. The sequenced sample consisted of PBMCs. The DNA is TGTGCCAGCAGACAAGGAGGAGGAACAGATACGCAGTATTTT. This translates into CASRQGGGTDTQYF.